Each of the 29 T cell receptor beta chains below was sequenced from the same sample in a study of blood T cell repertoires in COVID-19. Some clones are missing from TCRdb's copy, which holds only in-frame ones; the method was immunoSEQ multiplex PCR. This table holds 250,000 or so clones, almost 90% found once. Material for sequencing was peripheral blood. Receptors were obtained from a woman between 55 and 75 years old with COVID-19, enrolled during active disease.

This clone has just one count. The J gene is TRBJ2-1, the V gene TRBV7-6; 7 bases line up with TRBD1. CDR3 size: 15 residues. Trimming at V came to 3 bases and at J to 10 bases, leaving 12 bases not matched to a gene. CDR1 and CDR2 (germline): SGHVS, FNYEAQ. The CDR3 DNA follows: TGTGCCAGCAGCTTGCAGGCCTCTCAAGGGGGCGAGCAGTTCTTC. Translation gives CASSLQASQGGEQFF.

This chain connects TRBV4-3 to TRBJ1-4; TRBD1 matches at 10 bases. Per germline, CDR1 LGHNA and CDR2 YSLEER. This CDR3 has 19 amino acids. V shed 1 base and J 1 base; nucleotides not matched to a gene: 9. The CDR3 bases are TGCGCCAGCAGCCAAGGGTCGACAGGGGGCCGCTTAACTAATGAAAAACTGTTTTTT. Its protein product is CASSQGSTGGRLTNEKLFF.

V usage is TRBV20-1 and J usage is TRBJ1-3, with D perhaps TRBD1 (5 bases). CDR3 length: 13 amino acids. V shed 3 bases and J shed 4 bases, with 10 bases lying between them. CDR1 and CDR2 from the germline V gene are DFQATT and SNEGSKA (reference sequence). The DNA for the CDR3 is TGCAGTGCTAGTCCTGGGGCAGGAAACACCATATATTTT. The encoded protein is CSASPGAGNTIYF.

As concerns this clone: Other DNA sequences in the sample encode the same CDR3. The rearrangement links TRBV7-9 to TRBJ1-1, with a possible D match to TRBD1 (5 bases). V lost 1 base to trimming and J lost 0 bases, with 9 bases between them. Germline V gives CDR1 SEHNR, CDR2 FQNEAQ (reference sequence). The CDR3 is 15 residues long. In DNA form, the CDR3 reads TGTGCCAGCAGCTTAGAGGCAGGGCTGAACACTGAAGCTTTCTTT. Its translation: CASSLEAGLNTEAFF.

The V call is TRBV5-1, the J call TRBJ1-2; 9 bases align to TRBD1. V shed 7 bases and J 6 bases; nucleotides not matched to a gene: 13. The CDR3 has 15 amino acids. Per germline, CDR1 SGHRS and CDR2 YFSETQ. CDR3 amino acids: CASREVNRGLHGYTF. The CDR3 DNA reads TGCGCCAGCCGAGAGGTTAACAGGGGGCTTCATGGCTACACCTTC.

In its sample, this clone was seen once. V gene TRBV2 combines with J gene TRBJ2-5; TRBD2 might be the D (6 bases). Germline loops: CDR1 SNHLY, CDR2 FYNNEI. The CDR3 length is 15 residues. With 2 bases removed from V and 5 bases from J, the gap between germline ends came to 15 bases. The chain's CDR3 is CASSEWRAAAETQYF. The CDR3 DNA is TGTGCCAGCAGTGAATGGAGGGCAGCTGCGGAGACCCAGTACTTC.

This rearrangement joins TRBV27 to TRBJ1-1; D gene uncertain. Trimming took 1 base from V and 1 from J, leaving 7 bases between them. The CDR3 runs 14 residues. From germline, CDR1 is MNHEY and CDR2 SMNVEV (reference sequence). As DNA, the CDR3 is TGTGCCAGCAGTTTATTTGAGCGGAACACTGAAGCTTTCTTT. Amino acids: CASSLFERNTEAFF.

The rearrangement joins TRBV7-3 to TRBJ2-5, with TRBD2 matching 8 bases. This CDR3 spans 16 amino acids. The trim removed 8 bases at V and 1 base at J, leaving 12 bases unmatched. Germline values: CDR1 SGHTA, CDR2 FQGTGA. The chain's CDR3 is CASAKARGGPQETQYF. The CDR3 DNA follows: TGTGCCAGCGCAAAGGCCCGGGGGGGCCCCCAAGAGACCCAGTACTTC.

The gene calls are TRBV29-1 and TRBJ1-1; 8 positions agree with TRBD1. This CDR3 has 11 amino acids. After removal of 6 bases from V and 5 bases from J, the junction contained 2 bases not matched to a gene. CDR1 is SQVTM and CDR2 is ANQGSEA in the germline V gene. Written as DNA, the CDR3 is TGCAGCGTCGGGGACAGGACTGAAGCTTTCTTT. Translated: CSVGDRTEAFF.

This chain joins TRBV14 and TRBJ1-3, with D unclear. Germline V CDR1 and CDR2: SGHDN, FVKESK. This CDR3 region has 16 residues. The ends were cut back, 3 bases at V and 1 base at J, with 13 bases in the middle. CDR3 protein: CASSHLEGQSGNTIYF. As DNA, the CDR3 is TGTGCCAGCAGCCACCTCGAGGGCCAATCTGGAAACACCATATATTTT. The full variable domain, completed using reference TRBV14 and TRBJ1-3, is EAGVTQFPSHSVIEKGQTVTLRCDPISGHDNLYWYRRVMGKEIKFLLHFVKESKQDESGMPNNRFLAERTGGTYSTLKVQPAELEDSGVYFCASSHLEGQSGNTIYFGEGSWLTVV.

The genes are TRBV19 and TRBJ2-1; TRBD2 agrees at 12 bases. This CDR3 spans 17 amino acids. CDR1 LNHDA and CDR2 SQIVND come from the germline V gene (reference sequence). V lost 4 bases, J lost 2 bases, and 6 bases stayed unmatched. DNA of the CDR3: TGTGCCAGTAGTAGACAACTAGCGGGGGGACCCTACAATGAGCAGTTCTTC. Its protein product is CASSRQLAGGPYNEQFF. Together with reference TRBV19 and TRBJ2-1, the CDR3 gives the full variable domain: DGGITQSPKYLFRKEGQNVTLSCEQNLNHDAMYWYRQDPGQGLRLIYYSQIVNDFQKGDIAEGYSVSREKKESFPLTVTSAQKNPTAFYLCASSRQLAGGPYNEQFFGPGTRLTVL.

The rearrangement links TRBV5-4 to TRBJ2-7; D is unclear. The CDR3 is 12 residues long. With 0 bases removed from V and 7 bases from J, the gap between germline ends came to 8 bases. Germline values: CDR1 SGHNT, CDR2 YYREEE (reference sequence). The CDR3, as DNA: TGTGCCAGCAGCTTGGGTGACGGGGAGCAGTACTTC. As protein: CASSLGDGEQYF.

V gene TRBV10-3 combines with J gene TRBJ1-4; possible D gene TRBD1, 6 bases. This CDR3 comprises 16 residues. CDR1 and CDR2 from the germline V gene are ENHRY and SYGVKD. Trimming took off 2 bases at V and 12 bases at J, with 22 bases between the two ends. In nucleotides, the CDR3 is TGTGCCATCAGTGAGCGGGGGGCAGGACTACCCCGGGAACTGTTTTTT. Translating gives CAISERGAGLPRELFF.

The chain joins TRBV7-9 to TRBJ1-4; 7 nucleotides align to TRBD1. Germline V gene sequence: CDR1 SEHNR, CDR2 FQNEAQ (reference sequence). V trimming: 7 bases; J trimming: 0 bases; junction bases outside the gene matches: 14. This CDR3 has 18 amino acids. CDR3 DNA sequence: TGTGCCAGCACCTTCGTAGGGGGCAGGGATGCAACTAATGAAAAACTGTTTTTT. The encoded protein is CASTFVGGRDATNEKLFF.

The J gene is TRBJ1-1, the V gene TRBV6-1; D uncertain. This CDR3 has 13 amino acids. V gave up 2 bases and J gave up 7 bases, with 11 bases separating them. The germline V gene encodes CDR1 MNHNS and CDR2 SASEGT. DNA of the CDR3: TGTGCCAGCAGTGAAACCCCCAGAATTGAAGCTTTCTTT. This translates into CASSETPRIEAFF.

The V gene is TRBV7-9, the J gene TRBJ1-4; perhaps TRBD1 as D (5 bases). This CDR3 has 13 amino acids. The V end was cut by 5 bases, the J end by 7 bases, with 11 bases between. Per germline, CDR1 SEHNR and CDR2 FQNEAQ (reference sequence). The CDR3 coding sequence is TGTGCCAGCAGCCTCCGGGGGGGTGAAAAACTGTTTTTT. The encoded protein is CASSLRGGEKLFF.

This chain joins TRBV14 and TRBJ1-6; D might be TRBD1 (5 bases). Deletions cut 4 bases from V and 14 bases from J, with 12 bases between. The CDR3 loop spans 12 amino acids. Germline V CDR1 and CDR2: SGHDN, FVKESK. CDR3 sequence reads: CASSPQGMALHF. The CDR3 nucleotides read TGTGCCAGCAGCCCCCAGGGAATGGCCCTCCACTTT.

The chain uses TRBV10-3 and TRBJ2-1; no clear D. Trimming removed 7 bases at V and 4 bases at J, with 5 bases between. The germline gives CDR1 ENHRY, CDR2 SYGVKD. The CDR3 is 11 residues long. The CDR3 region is CAITSYNEQFF. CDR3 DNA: TGTGCCATCACCTCGTACAATGAGCAGTTCTTC.

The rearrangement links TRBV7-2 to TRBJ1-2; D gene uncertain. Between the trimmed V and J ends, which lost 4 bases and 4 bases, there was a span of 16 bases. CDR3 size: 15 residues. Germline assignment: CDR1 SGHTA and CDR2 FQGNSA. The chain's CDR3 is CASSSVGSGFYGYTF. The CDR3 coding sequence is TGTGCCAGCAGCTCCGTGGGTAGCGGGTTCTATGGCTACACCTTC.

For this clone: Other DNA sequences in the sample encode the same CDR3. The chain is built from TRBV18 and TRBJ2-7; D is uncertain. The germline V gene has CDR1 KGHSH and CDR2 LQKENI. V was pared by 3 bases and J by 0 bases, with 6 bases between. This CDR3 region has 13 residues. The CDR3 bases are TGTGCCAGCTCACCCCGGTCCTCCTACGAGCAGTACTTC. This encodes CASSPRSSYEQYF.

CDR3 coding DNA: TGTGCCAGCAGTTTATTAACCTATAATTCACCCCTCCACTTT. Encoded protein: CASSLLTYNSPLHF. The gene calls are TRBV27 and TRBJ1-6; D is undetermined. Trimming stripped 1 base from V and 2 bases from J, with 3 bases between. Germline V CDR1 and CDR2: MNHEY, SMNVEV (reference sequence). There are 14 residues in the CDR3.

For the CDR3, the DNA is TGTGCCAGCAGTGGAACAGATAATGGCTACACCTTC. This codes for CASSGTDNGYTF. The gene calls are TRBV9 and TRBJ1-2, with D unresolved. This CDR3 region has 12 residues. From germline, CDR1 is SGDLS and CDR2 YYNGEE. Between the trimmed V and J ends, which lost 5 bases and 6 bases, there was a span of 11 bases.

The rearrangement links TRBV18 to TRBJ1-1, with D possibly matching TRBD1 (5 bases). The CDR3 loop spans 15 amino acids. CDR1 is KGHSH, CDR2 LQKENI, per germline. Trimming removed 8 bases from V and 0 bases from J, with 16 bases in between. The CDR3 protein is CASRPPGRMNTEAFF. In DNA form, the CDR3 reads TGTGCCAGCCGACCACCAGGGAGGATGAACACTGAAGCTTTCTTT.

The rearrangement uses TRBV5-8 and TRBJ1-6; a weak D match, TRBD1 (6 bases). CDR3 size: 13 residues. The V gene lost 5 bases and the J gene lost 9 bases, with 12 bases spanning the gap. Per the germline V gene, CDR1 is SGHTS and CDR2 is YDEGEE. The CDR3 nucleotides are TGTGCCAGCAGTCCAGGGACACCTTCACCCCTCCACTTT. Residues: CASSPGTPSPLHF.

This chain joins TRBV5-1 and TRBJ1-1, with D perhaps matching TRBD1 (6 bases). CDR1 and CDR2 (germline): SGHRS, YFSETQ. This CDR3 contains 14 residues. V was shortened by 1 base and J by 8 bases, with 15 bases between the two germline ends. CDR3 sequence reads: CASSLSTGFGEAFF. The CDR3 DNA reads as TGCGCCAGCAGCTTGTCAACAGGGTTCGGGGAAGCTTTCTTT.

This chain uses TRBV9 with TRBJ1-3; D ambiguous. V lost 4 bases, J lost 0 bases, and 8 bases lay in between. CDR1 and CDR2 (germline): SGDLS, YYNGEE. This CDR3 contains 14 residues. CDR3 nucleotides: TGTGCCAGCAGCTCCGAGAGCTCTGGAAACACCATATATTTT. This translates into CASSSESSGNTIYF.

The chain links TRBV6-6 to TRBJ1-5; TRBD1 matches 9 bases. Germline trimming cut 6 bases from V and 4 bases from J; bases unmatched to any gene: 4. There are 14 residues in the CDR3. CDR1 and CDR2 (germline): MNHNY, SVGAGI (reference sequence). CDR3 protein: CASRPDRGNQPQHF. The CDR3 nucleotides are TGTGCCAGCAGACCTGACAGGGGGAATCAGCCCCAGCATTTT.

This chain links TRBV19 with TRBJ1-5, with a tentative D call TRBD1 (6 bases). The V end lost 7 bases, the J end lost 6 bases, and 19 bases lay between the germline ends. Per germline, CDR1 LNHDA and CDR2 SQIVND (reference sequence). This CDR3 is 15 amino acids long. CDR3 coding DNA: TGTGCCAGTATGGATCAGGCAGGGGCGTTTCAGCCCCAGCATTTT. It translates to CASMDQAGAFQPQHF.

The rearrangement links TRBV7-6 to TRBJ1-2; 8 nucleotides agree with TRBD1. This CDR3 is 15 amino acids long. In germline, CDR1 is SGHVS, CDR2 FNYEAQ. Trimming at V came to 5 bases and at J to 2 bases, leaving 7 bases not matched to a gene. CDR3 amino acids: CASSPGGRVNYGYTF. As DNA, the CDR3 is TGTGCCAGCAGCCCAGGGGGCAGGGTCAACTATGGCTACACCTTC.